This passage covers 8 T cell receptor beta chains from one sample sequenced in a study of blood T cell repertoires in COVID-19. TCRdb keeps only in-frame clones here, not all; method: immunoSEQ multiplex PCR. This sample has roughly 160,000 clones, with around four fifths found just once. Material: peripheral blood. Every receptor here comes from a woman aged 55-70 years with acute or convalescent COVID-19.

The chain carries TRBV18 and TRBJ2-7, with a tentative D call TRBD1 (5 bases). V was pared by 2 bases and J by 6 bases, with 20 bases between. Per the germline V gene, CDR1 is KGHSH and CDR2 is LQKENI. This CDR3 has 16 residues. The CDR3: CASSPIGASSPGEQYF. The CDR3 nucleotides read TGTGCCAGCTCACCAATTGGGGCCTCCTCTCCGGGCGAGCAGTACTTC.

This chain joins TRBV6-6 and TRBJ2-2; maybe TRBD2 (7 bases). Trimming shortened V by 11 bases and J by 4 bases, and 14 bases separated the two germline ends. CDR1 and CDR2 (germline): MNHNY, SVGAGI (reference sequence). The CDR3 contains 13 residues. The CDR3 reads CAARGAATGELFF. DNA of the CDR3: TGTGCCGCCCGGGGGGCAGCCACCGGGGAGCTGTTTTTT.

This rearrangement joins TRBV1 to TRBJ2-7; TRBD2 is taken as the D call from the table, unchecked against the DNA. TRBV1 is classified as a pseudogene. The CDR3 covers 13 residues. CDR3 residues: CTSQPGGRHEQYF. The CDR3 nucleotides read TGCACGAGCCAGCCTGGCGGCCGCCACGAGCAGTACTTC.

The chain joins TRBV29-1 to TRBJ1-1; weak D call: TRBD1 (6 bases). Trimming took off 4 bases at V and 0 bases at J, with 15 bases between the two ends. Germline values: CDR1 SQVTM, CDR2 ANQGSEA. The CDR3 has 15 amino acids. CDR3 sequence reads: CSVGEGGSMNTEAFF. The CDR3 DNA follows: TGCAGCGTTGGGGAGGGGGGTTCCATGAACACTGAAGCTTTCTTT.

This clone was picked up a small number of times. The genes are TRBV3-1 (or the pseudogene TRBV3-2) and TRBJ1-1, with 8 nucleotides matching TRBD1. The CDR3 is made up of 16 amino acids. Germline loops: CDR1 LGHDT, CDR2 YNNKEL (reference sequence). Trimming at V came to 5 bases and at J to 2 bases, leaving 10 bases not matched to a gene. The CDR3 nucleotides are TGTGCCAGCAGCTTAAGGACAGGGAGAGTAAACACTGAAGCTTTCTTT. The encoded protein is CASSLRTGRVNTEAFF.

Written as DNA, the CDR3 is TGTGCCAGCAGTTCAACAGGGGGACTTCAGCCCCAGCATTTT. It specifies CASSSTGGLQPQHF. J is TRBJ1-5 and V is TRBV7-9; 8 bases align to TRBD1. The junction had 7 bases not matched to a gene; V was cut back by 6 bases and J by 6 bases. This CDR3 is built from 14 residues. Per the germline V gene, CDR1 is SEHNR and CDR2 is FQNEAQ (reference sequence).

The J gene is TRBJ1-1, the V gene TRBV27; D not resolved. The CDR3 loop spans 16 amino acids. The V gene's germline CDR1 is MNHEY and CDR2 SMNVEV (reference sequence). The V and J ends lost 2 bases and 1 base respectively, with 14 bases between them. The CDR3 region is CASSLRAGRSNTEAFF. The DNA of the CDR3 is TGTGCCAGCAGTTTACGAGCGGGCAGATCGAACACTGAAGCTTTCTTT.

This CDR3 is CASSIIRGTGTGSTGELFF. The CDR3 DNA sequence: TGTGCCAGTAGTATAATAAGAGGGACAGGGACAGGGTCCACCGGGGAGCTGTTTTTT. This chain connects TRBV19 to TRBJ2-2; 9 bases fit TRBD1. The CDR3 spans 19 residues. Germline V gene lookup returns CDR1 LNHDA and CDR2 SQIVND (reference sequence). J was trimmed by 4 bases and V by 2 bases; bases with no gene match: 14.